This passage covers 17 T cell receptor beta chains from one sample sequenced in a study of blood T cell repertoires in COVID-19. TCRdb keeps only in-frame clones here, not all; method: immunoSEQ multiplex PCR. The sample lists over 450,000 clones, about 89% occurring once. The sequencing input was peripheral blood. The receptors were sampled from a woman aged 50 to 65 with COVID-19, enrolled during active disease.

CDR3: CASSSIWQGKRPLHF. For the CDR3, the DNA is TGTGCCAGCAGCTCTATCTGGCAGGGGAAGAGGCCCCTCCACTTT. The chain uses TRBV11-2 and TRBJ1-6; weak D call: TRBD1 (6 bases). The germline V gene encodes CDR1 SGHAT and CDR2 FQNNGV. This CDR3 comprises 15 residues. The V end was cut by 4 bases, the J end by 13 bases, with 20 bases between.

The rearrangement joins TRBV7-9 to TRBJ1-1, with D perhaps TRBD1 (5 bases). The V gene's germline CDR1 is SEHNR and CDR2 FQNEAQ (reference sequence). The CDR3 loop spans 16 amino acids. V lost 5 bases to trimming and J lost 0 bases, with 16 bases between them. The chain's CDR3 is CASSPSDRFMNTEAFF. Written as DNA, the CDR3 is TGTGCCAGCAGCCCATCCGACAGATTCATGAACACTGAAGCTTTCTTT.

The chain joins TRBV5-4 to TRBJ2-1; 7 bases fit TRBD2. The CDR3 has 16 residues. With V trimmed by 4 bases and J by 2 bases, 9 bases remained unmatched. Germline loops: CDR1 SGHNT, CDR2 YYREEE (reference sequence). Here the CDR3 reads CASSGGGMGPYNEQFF. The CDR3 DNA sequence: TGTGCCAGCAGCGGGGGGGGAATGGGCCCCTACAATGAGCAGTTCTTC. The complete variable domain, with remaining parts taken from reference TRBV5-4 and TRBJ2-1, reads ETGVTQSPTHLIKTRGQQVTLRCSSQSGHNTVSWYQQALGQGPQFIFQYYREEENGRGNFPPRFSGLQFPNYSSELNVNALELDDSALYLCASSGGGMGPYNEQFFGPGTRLTVL.

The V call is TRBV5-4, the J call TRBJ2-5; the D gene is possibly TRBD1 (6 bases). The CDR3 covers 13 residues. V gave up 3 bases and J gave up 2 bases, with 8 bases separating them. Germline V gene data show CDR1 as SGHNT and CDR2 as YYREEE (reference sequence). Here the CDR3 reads CASSSGEQETQYF. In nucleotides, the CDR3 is TGTGCCAGCAGCTCAGGGGAGCAAGAGACCCAGTACTTC.

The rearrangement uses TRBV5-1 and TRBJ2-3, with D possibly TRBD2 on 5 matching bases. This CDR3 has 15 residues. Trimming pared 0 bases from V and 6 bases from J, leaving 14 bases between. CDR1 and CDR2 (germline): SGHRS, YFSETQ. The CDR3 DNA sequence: TGCGCCAGCAGCTTGGCCAAGAGGGTGGGGGATACGCAGTATTTT. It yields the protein CASSLAKRVGDTQYF.

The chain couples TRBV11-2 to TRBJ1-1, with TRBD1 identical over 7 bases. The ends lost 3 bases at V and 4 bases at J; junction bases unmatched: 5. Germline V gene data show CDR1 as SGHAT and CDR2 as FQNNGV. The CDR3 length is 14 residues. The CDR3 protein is CASSFQSGGTEAFF. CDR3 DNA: TGTGCCAGCAGCTTTCAGTCAGGGGGCACTGAAGCTTTCTTT.

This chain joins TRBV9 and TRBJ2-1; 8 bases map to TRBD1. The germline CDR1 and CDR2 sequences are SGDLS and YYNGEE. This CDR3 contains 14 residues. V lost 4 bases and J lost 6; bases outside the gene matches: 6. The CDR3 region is CASSLPDRANEQFF. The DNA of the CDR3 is TGTGCCAGCAGCCTACCGGACAGGGCCAATGAGCAGTTCTTC.

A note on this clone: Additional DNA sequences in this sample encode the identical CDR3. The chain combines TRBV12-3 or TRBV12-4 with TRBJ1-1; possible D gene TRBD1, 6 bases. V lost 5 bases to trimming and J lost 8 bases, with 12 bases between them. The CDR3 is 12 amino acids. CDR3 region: CASSRGRGEAFF. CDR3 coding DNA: TGTGCCAGCAGTAGGGGGAGGGGAGAAGCTTTCTTT.

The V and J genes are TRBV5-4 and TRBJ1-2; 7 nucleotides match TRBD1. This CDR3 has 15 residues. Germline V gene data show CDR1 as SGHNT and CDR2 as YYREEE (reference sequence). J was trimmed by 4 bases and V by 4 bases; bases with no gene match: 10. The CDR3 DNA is TGTGCCAGCAGCGCGGGACAGACTAACCCCTATGGCTACACCTTC. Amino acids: CASSAGQTNPYGYTF.

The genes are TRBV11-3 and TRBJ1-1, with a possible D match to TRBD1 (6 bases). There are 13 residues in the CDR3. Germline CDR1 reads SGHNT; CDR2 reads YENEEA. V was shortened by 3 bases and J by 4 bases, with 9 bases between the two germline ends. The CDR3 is CASSFDRLTEAFF. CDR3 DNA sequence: TGTGCCAGCAGCTTTGACAGGCTCACTGAAGCTTTCTTT.

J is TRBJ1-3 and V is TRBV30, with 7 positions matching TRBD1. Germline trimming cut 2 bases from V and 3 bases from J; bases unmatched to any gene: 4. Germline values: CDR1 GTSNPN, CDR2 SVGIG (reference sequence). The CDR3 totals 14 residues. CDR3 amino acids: CAWSMTGNGNTIYF. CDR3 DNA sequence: TGTGCCTGGAGTATGACAGGGAATGGAAACACCATATATTTT.

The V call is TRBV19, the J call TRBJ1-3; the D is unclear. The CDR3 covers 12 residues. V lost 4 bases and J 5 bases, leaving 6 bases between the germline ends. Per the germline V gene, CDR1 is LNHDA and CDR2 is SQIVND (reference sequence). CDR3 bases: TGTGCCAGTAGTACCGGGAGAAACACCATATATTTT. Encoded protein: CASSTGRNTIYF.

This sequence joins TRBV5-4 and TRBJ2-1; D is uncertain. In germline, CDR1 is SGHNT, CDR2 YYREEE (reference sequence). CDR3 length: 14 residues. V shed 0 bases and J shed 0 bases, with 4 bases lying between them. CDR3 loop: CASSLGSSYNEQFF. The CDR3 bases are TGTGCCAGCAGCTTGGGCAGCTCCTACAATGAGCAGTTCTTC.

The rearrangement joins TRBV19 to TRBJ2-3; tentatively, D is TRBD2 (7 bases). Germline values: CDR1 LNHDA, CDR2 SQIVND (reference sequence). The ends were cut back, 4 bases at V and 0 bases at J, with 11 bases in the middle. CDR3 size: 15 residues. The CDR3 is CASSTGGLSTDTQYF. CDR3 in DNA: TGTGCCAGTAGTACGGGGGGCCTAAGCACAGATACGCAGTATTTT.

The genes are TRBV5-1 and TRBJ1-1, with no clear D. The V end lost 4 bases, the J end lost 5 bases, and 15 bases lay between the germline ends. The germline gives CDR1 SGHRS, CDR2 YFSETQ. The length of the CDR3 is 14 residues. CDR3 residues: CASSPTGRRTEAFF. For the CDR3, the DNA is TGCGCCAGCAGCCCCACGGGGAGACGAACTGAAGCTTTCTTT.

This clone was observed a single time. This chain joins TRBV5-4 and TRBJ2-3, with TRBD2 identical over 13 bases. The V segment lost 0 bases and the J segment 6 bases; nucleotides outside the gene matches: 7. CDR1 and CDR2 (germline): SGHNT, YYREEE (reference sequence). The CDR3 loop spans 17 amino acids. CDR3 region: CASSLGTSGGAWDTQYF. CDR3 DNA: TGTGCCAGCAGCTTGGGAACTAGCGGGGGGGCCTGGGATACGCAGTATTTT.

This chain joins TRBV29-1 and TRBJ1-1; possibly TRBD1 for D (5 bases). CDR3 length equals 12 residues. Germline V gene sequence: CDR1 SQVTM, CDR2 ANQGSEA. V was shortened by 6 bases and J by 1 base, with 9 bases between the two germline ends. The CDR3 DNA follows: TGCAGCGTGATCGGGGGGAACACTGAAGCTTTCTTT. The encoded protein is CSVIGGNTEAFF.